The 21 T cell receptor beta chains below come from one sample, sequenced in a study of blood T cells in healthy people across ages. Sample-barcoded 5' priming and a J-beta primer mix drove a second PCR of about 6 to 12 cycles. Using its own MiXCR run on the 5' RACE reads, TCRdb lists one record per CDR3 protein. The repertoire holds 800,000 or so distinct CDR3 sequences, with more than 20% as singletons. These data were also filed under a second study, of T cells of mothers and their children.

Material: blood. Receptor source: a boy between 10 and 17 years old in good health.

This chain uses TRBV5-4 with TRBJ2-7, with TRBD2 identical over 8 bases. Looked up from germline, CDR1 is SGHNT and CDR2 is YYREEE (reference sequence). V dropped 2 bases and J dropped 6; count of bases not matched to a gene: 7. The CDR3 totals 14 residues. The CDR3 reads CASSFSGAPFEQYF. CDR3 DNA sequence: TGTGCCAGCAGCTTTAGCGGGGCCCCCTTCGAGCAGTACTTC.

The genes are TRBV4-1 and TRBJ1-2; D not certain. The CDR3 length is 13 residues. Trimming pared 1 base from V and 6 bases from J, leaving 9 bases between. CDR1 MGHRA and CDR2 YSYEKL come from the germline V gene. The DNA of the CDR3 is TGCGCCAGCAGCCAAGCGACGGTACATGGCTACACCTTC. Translation: CASSQATVHGYTF.

This clonotype was recorded only once. The V gene is TRBV20-1, the J gene TRBJ2-6; unclear D gene. Germline CDR1 and CDR2: DFQATT and SNEGSKA (reference sequence). V lost 3 bases and J lost 0, with 6 bases in between. The CDR3 extends over 14 amino acids. This chain's CDR3 is CSARRPSGANVLTF. CDR3 coding DNA: TGCAGTGCTAGGCGGCCCTCTGGGGCCAACGTCCTGACTTTC.

In this sample, this clonotype turned up a few times. The chain links TRBV12-3 or TRBV12-4 to TRBJ2-5; the match to TRBD1 covers 7 bases. V was clipped by 5 bases and J by 5 bases; unmatched bases: 8. The CDR3 length is 14 residues. The CDR3 bases are TGTGCCAGCAGTCCGAATAGGGGGCCGGAGACCCAGTACTTC. Protein product: CASSPNRGPETQYF.

This clonotype was counted only a few times. The chain links TRBV6-5 to TRBJ2-5; the D is unclear. Trimming stripped 10 bases from V and 0 bases from J, with 6 bases between. Germline V gene lookup returns CDR1 MNHEY and CDR2 SVGAGI. CDR3 length: 11 amino acids. DNA for the CDR3: TGTGCCACCCTCCACCAAGAGACCCAGTACTTC. Translated, it gives CATLHQETQYF.

This clonotype was counted a few times. The rearrangement uses TRBV29-1 and TRBJ2-1; 7 bases line up with TRBD2. CDR1 and CDR2 from the germline V gene are SQVTM and ANQGSEA. This CDR3 region has 12 residues. V shed 7 bases, J shed 8 bases, and the junction held 8 bases outside the gene matches. The CDR3 here is CSGNTSDDEQFF. DNA for the CDR3: TGCAGCGGTAACACTAGCGATGATGAGCAGTTCTTC.

This clonotype was seen a handful of times. V and J are TRBV7-2 and TRBJ2-5; 9 bases match TRBD2. The V segment lost 4 bases and the J segment 9 bases; nucleotides outside the gene matches: 21. The CDR3 runs to 18 residues. CDR1 is SGHTA, CDR2 FQGNSA, per germline. CDR3 DNA sequence: TGTGCCAGCAGCTCAAGCGACCTCCGACTAGCGGCCCCACGCTCCCAGTACTTC. Its protein is CASSSSDLRLAAPRSQYF.

In this sample, this clonotype turned up a few times. The chain employs TRBV7-6 and TRBJ2-2; TRBD1 aligns across 8 bases. Trimming took 7 bases from V and 4 from J; bases not matched to a gene: 8. This CDR3 comprises 15 residues. Germline loops: CDR1 SGHVS, CDR2 FNYEAQ. CDR3 protein: CASNPTGAATGELFF. CDR3 in DNA: TGTGCCAGCAACCCGACAGGGGCAGCCACCGGGGAGCTGTTTTTT.

The chain employs TRBV12-3 or TRBV12-4 and TRBJ2-5, with 8 positions matching TRBD2. The J call may be faulty, since TRBJ2-1 better matches the DNA end. This CDR3 contains 15 residues. The CDR3 loop is CASSPPRGTSNEQFF. The DNA of the CDR3 is TGTGCCAGCAGTCCCCCACGAGGGACTAGCAATGAGCAGTTCTTC.

The rearrangement uses TRBV7-3 and TRBJ2-4; tentative D call: TRBD2 (5 bases). Trimming took off 3 bases at V and 3 bases at J, with 12 bases between the two ends. Germline assignment: CDR1 SGHTA and CDR2 FQGTGA. The CDR3 sequence is 15 residues long. Here the CDR3 DNA reads TGTGCCAGCAGCTTCCGGGAAGGAGGCAAAAACATTCAGTACTTC. As protein: CASSFREGGKNIQYF.

This clonotype was counted only a few times. V usage is TRBV20-1 and J usage is TRBJ2-5; TRBD1 might be the D (6 bases). The CDR3 extends over 18 amino acids. V lost 0 bases and J 0 bases, leaving 20 bases between the germline ends. The V gene's germline CDR1 is DFQATT and CDR2 SNEGSKA (reference sequence). CDR3 protein: CSARDSGPDRPYQETQYF. Written as DNA, the CDR3 is TGCAGTGCTAGAGATTCGGGTCCAGACAGGCCGTACCAAGAGACCCAGTACTTC.

The chain couples TRBV29-1 to TRBJ2-3; no definite D call. The length of the CDR3 is 14 residues. Germline CDR1 and CDR2: SQVTM and ANQGSEA. The V and J ends lost 1 base and 3 bases respectively, with 11 bases between them. Here the CDR3 reads CSVEVVPRTDTQYF. CDR3 sequence (DNA): TGCAGCGTTGAAGTGGTCCCCCGGACAGATACGCAGTATTTT.

This clonotype was detected only a few times. V usage is TRBV9 and J usage is TRBJ1-1; no reliable D call. CDR1 is SGDLS and CDR2 is YYNGEE in the germline V gene. CDR3 length: 14 residues. Trimming shortened V by 5 bases and J by 6 bases, and 17 bases separated the two germline ends. The CDR3, as DNA: TGTGCCAGCAGTCTTAGACCGGAACAAGCTGAAGCTTTCTTT. This gives the protein CASSLRPEQAEAFF. Combining the CDR3 with reference TRBV9 and TRBJ1-1 gives the whole variable domain DSGVTQTPKHLITATGQRVTLRCSPRSGDLSVYWYQQSLDQGLQFLIQYYNGEERAKGNILERFSAQQFPDLHSELNLSSLELGDSALYFCASSLRPEQAEAFFGQGTRLTVV.

CDR3 in amino acids: CASSQRGPNTEAFF. In DNA form, the CDR3 reads TGTGCCAGTAGTCAGAGGGGCCCAAACACTGAAGCTTTCTTT. The chain recombines TRBV19 with TRBJ1-1, with TRBD1 as a possible D gene (5 bases). V lost 5 bases, J lost 2 bases, and 12 bases lay in between. The CDR3 runs to 14 residues. Germline V lookup: CDR1 LNHDA, CDR2 SQIVND (reference sequence).

This clonotype was seen only a few times. J is TRBJ1-1 and V is TRBV25-1; D remains unclear. The CDR3 loop spans 14 amino acids. Trimming took off 2 bases at V and 1 base at J, with 8 bases between the two ends. From germline, CDR1 is MGHDK and CDR2 SYGVNS. CDR3 nucleotides: TGTGCCAGCAGTGAAGGTCGGCCGAACACTGAAGCTTTCTTT. It codes for CASSEGRPNTEAFF.

This sequence joins TRBV7-2 and TRBJ2-1, with 10 bases identical to TRBD2. CDR3 length equals 15 residues. In germline, CDR1 is SGHTA, CDR2 FQGNSA. Germline trimming cut 5 bases from V and 5 bases from J; bases unmatched to any gene: 6. CDR3 residues: CASSPGLAPDNEQFF. As DNA, the CDR3 is TGTGCCAGCAGCCCGGGACTAGCGCCCGACAATGAGCAGTTCTTC.

A note on this clonotype: At one boundary the junction diverges from the germline segment, which might be a read error. This chain joins TRBV4-1 and TRBJ1-4; D is unresolved. Germline V lookup: CDR1 MGHRA, CDR2 YSYEKL. The CDR3 has 15 residues. DNA of the CDR3: TGTGCCAGCAGCCAAGACTTCGGGAATAGCGAAAAACTGTTTTTT. Its protein product is CASSQDFGNSEKLFF.

This chain joins TRBV6-5 and TRBJ2-7; D is unclear. V shed 3 bases and J shed 7 bases, with 19 bases lying between them. Germline CDR1 is MNHEY and CDR2 is SVGAGI. The length of the CDR3 is 15 residues. CDR3 protein: CASSYVAAGRREQYF. CDR3 nucleotides: TGTGCCAGCAGTTATGTTGCCGCAGGTAGACGGGAGCAGTACTTC.

J is TRBJ2-5 and V is TRBV9, with D perhaps matching TRBD2 (6 bases). The CDR3 is 14 residues long. CDR1 is SGDLS and CDR2 is YYNGEE in the germline V gene. Between the trimmed V and J ends, which lost 1 base and 7 bases, there was a span of 14 bases. The CDR3 sequence: CASSVSPLGGTQYF. DNA for the CDR3: TGTGCCAGCAGCGTATCCCCCTTGGGAGGGACCCAGTACTTC.

This clonotype has more than one count but fewer than ten. This rearrangement joins TRBV20-1 to TRBJ2-5; either TRBD1 or TRBD2 may supply D (6 bases each). The J call may not be correct, given that the DNA end is closer to TRBJ2-1. This CDR3 has 13 amino acids. From germline, CDR1 is DFQATT and CDR2 SNEGSKA (reference sequence). The CDR3 coding sequence is TGCAGTGCCCAAGGAGGGGGTCCGTGGGGGCAGTTCTTC. It codes for CSAQGGGPWGQFF.

The J gene is TRBJ2-5, the V gene TRBV29-1; 9 positions agree with TRBD1. The J call may be in error: the DNA end matches TRBJ2-7 better. The CDR3 sequence is 13 residues long. Looked up from germline, CDR1 is SQVTM and CDR2 is ANQGSEA. DNA for the CDR3: TGCAGCGCCGCCGGGACAGGGTTCCACGAGCAGTACTTC. Translation: CSAAGTGFHEQYF.